This T cell receptor (beta chain) originates from a study of regulatory T cells in long-lasting Graves disease. Time point in this sample: newly diagnosed GD, antithyroid drugs for less than 3 months. From RNA extracted from PBMCs, the TCR library was made. Each patient gave approximately 8.8 milliliters of EDTA-anticoagulated peripheral blood. The sample holds many counts of this clonotype. Germline V gene sequence: CDR1 SGHTA, CDR2 FQGNSA. This CDR3 region has 14 residues. Trimming took 1 base from V and 2 from J, leaving 7 bases between them. With iRepertoire HTBI primers and Arm-PCR of CDR3 regions, TCR beta libraries were built. A single record per CDR3 protein comes from TCRdb applying MiXCR to the multiplex PCR reads. The data contain around 400,000 distinct CDR3 sequences, 14% to 15% of them singletons. The same data also contributed to another study, on T cells in Graves' hyperthyroidism and ophthalmopathy. From that study: Each patient was aged 18 to 65 and had newly diagnosed hyperthyroidism of under 2 months' duration.

This sequence joins TRBV7-2 and TRBJ2-3, with D maybe TRBD2 (5 bases). The sample consisted of peripheral blood mononuclear cells (PBMCs), taken at new diagnosis, from a patient treated with antithyroid drugs. The sequence was collected from a woman in her 40s with Graves disease. The CDR3: CASSLGEFTDTQYF. The DNA of the CDR3 is TGTGCCAGCAGCTTAGGGGAGTTCACAGATACGCAGTATTTT.